The T cell receptor (beta chain) described here comes from a study of T cells after yellow fever vaccination. In the study overall: It was with CD3, CD45RA, CCR7 and CD95 that the EM, EMRA, CM and Tscm memory subsets were sorted. Study findings and constraints: Vaccine-responding clonotypes were almost all undetectable in sorted memory subsets on day 0. Researchers noted that a small share of clonotypes showed up in both CD4 and CD8 compartments.

The sample holds many counts of this clonotype. The CDR3 totals 15 residues. Germline assignment: CDR1 ENHRY and CDR2 SYGVKD. Trimming cost V 0 bases and J 10 bases; bases outside gene matches: 8. TCRdb reanalysed the 5' RACE reads using MiXCR and keeps one entry per CDR3 protein. The table records 46,000 or so distinct CDR3 sequences, around 6.4% of them present only once. The sequenced sample was PBMCs, either bulk or a sorted T-cell subset (CD4+, CD8+, memory, or dextramer-sorted; not recorded which), obtained 45 days after the yellow fever booster vaccination. This clonotype originated in a man aged 25-40 years who received the YFV17D yellow fever vaccine. The chain couples TRBV10-3 to TRBJ2-1, with 8 positions matching TRBD2. In DNA form, the CDR3 reads TGTGCCATCAGTGAGTCAGTGGCTGCGGGAGGAGAGCAGTTCTTC. Translation: CAISESVAAGGEQFF.